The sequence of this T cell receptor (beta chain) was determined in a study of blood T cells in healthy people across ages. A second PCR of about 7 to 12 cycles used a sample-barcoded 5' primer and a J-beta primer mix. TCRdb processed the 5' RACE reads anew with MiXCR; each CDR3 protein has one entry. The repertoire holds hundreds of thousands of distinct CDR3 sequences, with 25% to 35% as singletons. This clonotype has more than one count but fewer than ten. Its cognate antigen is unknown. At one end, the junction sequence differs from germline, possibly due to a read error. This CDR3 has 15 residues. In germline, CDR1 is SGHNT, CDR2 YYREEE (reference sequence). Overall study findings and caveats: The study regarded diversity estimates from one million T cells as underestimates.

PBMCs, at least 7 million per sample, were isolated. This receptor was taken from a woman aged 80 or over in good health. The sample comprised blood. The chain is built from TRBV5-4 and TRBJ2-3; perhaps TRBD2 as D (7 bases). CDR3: CASSLSGVPTGTQYF. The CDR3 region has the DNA TGTGCCAGCAGCTTGAGCGGGGTACCGACAGGTACGCAGTATTTT.